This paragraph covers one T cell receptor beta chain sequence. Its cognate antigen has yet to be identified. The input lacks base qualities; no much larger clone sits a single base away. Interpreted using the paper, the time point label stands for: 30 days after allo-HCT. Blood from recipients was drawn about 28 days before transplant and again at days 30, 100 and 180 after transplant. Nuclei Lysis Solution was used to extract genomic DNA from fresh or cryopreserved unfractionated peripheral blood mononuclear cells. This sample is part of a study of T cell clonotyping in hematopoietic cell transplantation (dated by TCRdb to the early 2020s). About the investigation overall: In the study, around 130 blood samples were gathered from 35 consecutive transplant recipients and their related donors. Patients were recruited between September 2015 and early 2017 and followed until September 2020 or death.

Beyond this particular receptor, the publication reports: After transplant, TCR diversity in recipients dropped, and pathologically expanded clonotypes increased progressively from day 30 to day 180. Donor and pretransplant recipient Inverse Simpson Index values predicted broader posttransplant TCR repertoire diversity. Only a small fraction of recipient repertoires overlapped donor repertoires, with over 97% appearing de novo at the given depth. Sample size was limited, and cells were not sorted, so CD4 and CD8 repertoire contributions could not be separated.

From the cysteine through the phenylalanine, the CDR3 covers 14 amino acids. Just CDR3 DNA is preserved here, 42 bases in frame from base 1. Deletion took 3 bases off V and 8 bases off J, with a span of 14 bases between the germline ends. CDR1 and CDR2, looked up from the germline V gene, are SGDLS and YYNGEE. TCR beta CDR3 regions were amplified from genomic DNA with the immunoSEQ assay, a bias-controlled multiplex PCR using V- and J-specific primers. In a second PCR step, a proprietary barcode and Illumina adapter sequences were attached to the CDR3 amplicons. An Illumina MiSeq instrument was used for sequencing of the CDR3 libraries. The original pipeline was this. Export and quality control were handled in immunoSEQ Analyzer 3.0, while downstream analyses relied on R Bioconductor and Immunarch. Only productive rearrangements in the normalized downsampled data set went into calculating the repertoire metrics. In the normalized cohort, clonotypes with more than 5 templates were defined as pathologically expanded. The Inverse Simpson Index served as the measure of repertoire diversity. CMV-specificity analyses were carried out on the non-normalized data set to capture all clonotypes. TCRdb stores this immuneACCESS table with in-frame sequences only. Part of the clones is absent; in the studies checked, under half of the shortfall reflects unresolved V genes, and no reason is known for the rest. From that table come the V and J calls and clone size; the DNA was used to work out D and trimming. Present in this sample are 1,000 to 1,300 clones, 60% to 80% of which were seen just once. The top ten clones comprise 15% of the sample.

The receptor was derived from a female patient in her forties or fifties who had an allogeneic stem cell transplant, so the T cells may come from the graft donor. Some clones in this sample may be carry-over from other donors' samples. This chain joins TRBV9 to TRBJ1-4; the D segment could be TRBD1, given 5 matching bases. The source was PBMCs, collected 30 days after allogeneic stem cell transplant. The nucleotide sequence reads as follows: TGTGCCAGCAGCGCTCCGGGACGGCCCGAAAAACTGTTTTTT. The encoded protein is CASSAPGRPEKLFF.